This entry lists 30 T cell receptor beta chains sequenced from one sample in a study of blood T cell repertoires in COVID-19. Measured with immunoSEQ multiplex PCR; TCRdb has only the in-frame clones, and not every one. The sample has fewer than 100,000 clones; approximately 90% are singletons. Material: peripheral blood. The receptors originated from an elderly woman with acute or convalescent COVID-19.

This clone was counted between two and nine times. The gene calls are TRBV4-1 and TRBJ1-5; 7 nucleotides match TRBD1. CDR3 length: 16 amino acids. The ends lost 6 bases at V and 1 base at J; junction bases unmatched: 9. CDR1 is MGHRA, CDR2 YSYEKL, per germline. CDR3 nucleotide sequence: TGCGCCAGCAGTCCTAGAGACAGGGTCAGCAATCAGCCCCAGCATTTT. Encoded protein: CASSPRDRVSNQPQHF.

V and J are TRBV27 and TRBJ2-5; tentative D call: TRBD2 (6 bases). Trimming cost V 3 bases and J 4 bases, with 12 bases left between them. Germline V gene sequence: CDR1 MNHEY, CDR2 SMNVEV (reference sequence). CDR3 length: 14 residues. The CDR3 nucleotides read TGTGCCAGCAGTTTGTTTTGGAGGGCAGAGACCCAGTACTTC. Encoded protein: CASSLFWRAETQYF.

The V call is TRBV16, the J call TRBJ2-5; no firm D call. Germline V gene sequence: CDR1 KGHSY, CDR2 FQNENV. Between the trimmed V and J ends, which lost 1 base and 1 base, there was a span of 4 bases. This CDR3 spans 13 amino acids. The CDR3 sequence is CASSQLLQETQYF. The CDR3 DNA follows: TGTGCCAGCAGCCAATTACTCCAAGAGACCCAGTACTTC. The variable domain in full, with the rest retrieved from reference TRBV16 and TRBJ2-5, is GEEVAQTPKHLVRGEGQKAKLYCAPIKGHSYVFWYQQVLKNEFKFLISFQNENVFDETGMPKERFSAKCLPNSPCSLEIQATKLEDSAVYFCASSQLLQETQYFGPGTRLLVL.

The V gene is TRBV7-2, the J gene TRBJ2-1; D gene unclear. The germline gives CDR1 SGHTA, CDR2 FQGNSA. This CDR3 has 14 amino acids. Trimming took off 2 bases at V and 5 bases at J, with 10 bases between the two ends. The CDR3 region has the DNA TGTGCCAGCAGCTTAATGACCCGGGACAATGAGCAGTTCTTC. It is translated as CASSLMTRDNEQFF.

CDR3 sequence reads: CASSAQRETQYF. Written as DNA, the CDR3 is TGTGCCAGCTCCGCCCAGCGGGAGACCCAGTACTTC. The rearrangement uses TRBV18 and TRBJ2-5; D perhaps matches TRBD2 (5 bases). The CDR3 spans 12 residues. Germline V gene lookup returns CDR1 KGHSH and CDR2 LQKENI. The V end lost 6 bases, the J end lost 5 bases, and 10 bases lay between the germline ends.

J is TRBJ2-3 and V is TRBV5-1, with D possibly being TRBD1 (6 bases). CDR1 SGHRS and CDR2 YFSETQ come from the germline V gene. V was cut by 0 bases and J by 2 bases, with 16 bases left in between. This CDR3 region has 17 residues. The CDR3 spells CASSLGPGTSTTDTQYF. The CDR3 DNA follows: TGCGCCAGCAGCTTGGGCCCCGGGACAAGTACCACAGATACGCAGTATTTT.

The J gene is TRBJ1-5, the V gene TRBV18, with 7 bases fitting TRBD1. CDR1 is KGHSH and CDR2 is LQKENI in the germline V gene. The CDR3 covers 15 residues. Trimming cost V 5 bases and J 6 bases; bases outside gene matches: 10. This CDR3 reads CASSDEQGRGQPQHF. In nucleotides, the CDR3 is TGTGCCAGCTCAGATGAACAGGGGAGAGGTCAGCCCCAGCATTTT.

The chain couples TRBV11-3 to TRBJ1-1, with D hard to call. The germline V gene has CDR1 SGHNT and CDR2 YENEEA. This CDR3 region has 13 residues. Trimming removed 1 base at V and 10 bases at J, with 13 bases between. The CDR3 here is CASSLGYGKPAFF. The CDR3 DNA reads TGTGCCAGCAGCTTAGGATACGGGAAGCCAGCTTTCTTT.

This chain joins TRBV19 and TRBJ1-1; D is perhaps TRBD1 (5 bases). Germline assignment: CDR1 LNHDA and CDR2 SQIVND (reference sequence). The CDR3 runs 14 residues. Trimming removed 5 bases from V and 4 bases from J, with 14 bases in between. In DNA, the CDR3 is TGTGCCAGTAGTCAACAGGCCCTCGGCACTGAAGCTTTCTTT. Its translation: CASSQQALGTEAFF. The whole variable domain, remainder taken from reference TRBV19 and TRBJ1-1, is DGGITQSPKYLFRKEGQNVTLSCEQNLNHDAMYWYRQDPGQGLRLIYYSQIVNDFQKGDIAEGYSVSREKKESFPLTVTSAQKNPTAFYLCASSQQALGTEAFFGQGTRLTVV.

The DNA of the CDR3 is TGTGCCAGCAGCGGAGGTAGCCGGGAGACCCAGTACTTC. Its protein is CASSGGSRETQYF. The rearrangement joins TRBV9 to TRBJ2-5, with D uncertain. V dropped 3 bases and J dropped 5 bases, with 11 bases sitting between them. CDR1 is SGDLS and CDR2 is YYNGEE in the germline V gene. The CDR3 contains 13 residues. Based on the CDR3 plus reference TRBV9 and TRBJ2-5, the full variable domain is DSGVTQTPKHLITATGQRVTLRCSPRSGDLSVYWYQQSLDQGLQFLIQYYNGEERAKGNILERFSAQQFPDLHSELNLSSLELGDSALYFCASSGGSRETQYFGPGTRLLVL.

Here the CDR3 DNA reads TGTGCCAGCAGCTTCCGACAGGGCGGAGATCAGCCCCAGCATTTT. Its translation is CASSFRQGGDQPQHF. The chain is built from TRBV7-8 and TRBJ1-5; TRBD1 agrees at 7 bases. This CDR3 has 15 amino acids. J lost 5 bases, V lost 3 bases, and 7 bases had no gene match. Germline-derived CDR1 and CDR2 are SGHVS and FQNEAQ.

This clone was observed once. V and J are TRBV4-1 and TRBJ2-2; D is perhaps TRBD2 (6 bases). Looked up from germline, CDR1 is MGHRA and CDR2 is YSYEKL. Trimming shortened V by 2 bases and J by 2 bases, and 15 bases separated the two germline ends. This CDR3 spans 17 amino acids. The CDR3 is CASSQSRGASNTGELFF. The DNA for the CDR3 is TGCGCCAGCAGCCAAAGCCGCGGGGCTAGCAACACCGGGGAGCTGTTTTTT.

The V gene is TRBV5-1, the J gene TRBJ2-5; tentatively, D is TRBD1 (6 bases). Germline V gene sequence: CDR1 SGHRS, CDR2 YFSETQ. V lost 2 bases, J lost 5 bases, and 10 bases lay in between. CDR3 size: 13 residues. Written as DNA, the CDR3 is TGCGCCAGCAGCTTACAGGGACCGGAGACCCAGTACTTC. It yields the protein CASSLQGPETQYF.

The rearrangement uses TRBV7-3 and TRBJ2-3; weak D call: TRBD2 (6 bases). The germline CDR1 and CDR2 sequences are SGHTA and FQGTGA. The CDR3 has 14 amino acids. The ends were cut back, 0 bases at V and 3 bases at J, with 7 bases in the middle. Written as DNA, the CDR3 is TGTGCCAGCAGCTTAACGGGGACTACAGATACGCAGTATTTT. It translates to CASSLTGTTDTQYF.

The V call is TRBV5-1, the J call TRBJ2-3; 9 bases are a match to TRBD1. Germline V gene data show CDR1 as SGHRS and CDR2 as YFSETQ. The V and J ends lost 4 bases and 4 bases, in that order; junction bases with no gene match: 7. The CDR3 is 15 residues long. CDR3 region: CASSVDRGRADTQYF. In nucleotides, the CDR3 is TGCGCCAGCAGCGTGGACAGGGGACGGGCAGATACGCAGTATTTT.

J is TRBJ2-5 and V is TRBV5-6; D is unresolved. The CDR3 sequence is 11 residues long. Germline CDR1 reads SGHDT; CDR2 reads YYEEEE. The ends were cut back, 0 bases at V and 9 bases at J, with 6 bases in the middle. The CDR3 DNA reads as TGTGCCAGCAGCTTGGGGCGGCCCCAGTACTTC. Its translation is CASSLGRPQYF.

This chain uses TRBV19 with TRBJ2-3; D may be TRBD2 (6 bases). Deletions cut 7 bases from V and 1 base from J, with 15 bases between. The CDR3 spans 15 residues. Per the germline V gene, CDR1 is LNHDA and CDR2 is SQIVND (reference sequence). The CDR3 is CASMGLAGGTDTQYF. CDR3 bases: TGTGCCAGTATGGGACTGGCTGGAGGCACAGATACGCAGTATTTT.

J is TRBJ2-3 and V is TRBV5-1; perhaps TRBD1 as D (5 bases). Germline CDR1 SGHRS, CDR2 YFSETQ. This CDR3 region has 15 residues. Between the trimmed V and J ends, which lost 1 base and 2 bases, there was a span of 11 bases. CDR3 DNA sequence: TGCGCCAGCAGCTTGAAAGGGGCGGCCACAGATACGCAGTATTTT. As protein: CASSLKGAATDTQYF.

This chain joins TRBV28 and TRBJ2-2; tentatively, D is TRBD1 (5 bases). Looked up from germline, CDR1 is MDHEN and CDR2 is SYDVKM. The CDR3 covers 15 residues. V was pared by 9 bases and J by 4 bases, with 18 bases between. CDR3 bases: TGTGCCAGTGAACAGGTCTCTACACTCACCGGGGAGCTGTTTTTT. Protein product: CASEQVSTLTGELFF. The complete variable domain, with remaining parts taken from reference TRBV28 and TRBJ2-2, reads DVKVTQSSRYLVKRTGEKVFLECVQDMDHENMFWYRQDPGLGLRLIYFSYDVKMKEKGDIPEGYSVSREKKERFSLILESASTNQTSMYLCASEQVSTLTGELFFGEGSRLTVL.

The chain has TRBV19 and TRBJ2-7, with a weak D call TRBD1 (6 bases). V was pared by 3 bases and J by 2 bases, with 20 bases between. Germline CDR1 LNHDA, CDR2 SQIVND (reference sequence). The CDR3 is 17 amino acids. DNA of the CDR3: TGTGCCAGTAGTATCTATTGGCGCAGGGGAGTCACCTACGAGCAGTACTTC. Amino acid sequence: CASSIYWRRGVTYEQYF.

V and J are TRBV10-3 and TRBJ1-4; D perhaps matches TRBD1 (6 bases). There are 14 residues in the CDR3. The germline V and J ends were trimmed by 4 bases and 6 bases, with 12 bases remaining between them. Germline assignment: CDR1 ENHRY and CDR2 SYGVKD. The CDR3 DNA reads as TGTGCCATCAGTGGTGGGACATCGGATGAAAAACTGTTTTTT. Translation: CAISGGTSDEKLFF.

The V call is TRBV7-2, the J call TRBJ1-2; 7 bases line up with TRBD1. Germline lookup yields CDR1 SGHTA and CDR2 FQGNSA. Losses at the gene ends were 0 bases for V and 4 bases for J; bases not matched to a gene: 5. CDR3 length equals 15 residues. CDR3 in DNA: TGTGCCAGCAGCTTAGCGCTGGGACAGCGCTATGGCTACACCTTC. Its protein is CASSLALGQRYGYTF.

V usage is TRBV11-2 and J usage is TRBJ2-3; weak D call: TRBD2 (6 bases). V gave up 5 bases and J gave up 6 bases, with 15 bases separating them. CDR3 length equals 14 residues. Germline V gene data show CDR1 as SGHAT and CDR2 as FQNNGV. Here the CDR3 reads CASSPPAGRDTQYF. The CDR3 region has the DNA TGTGCCAGCAGCCCCCCAGCAGGGAGGGATACGCAGTATTTT.

This chain links TRBV21-1 with TRBJ2-7; TRBD1 is the table's D call, not checked against the DNA. TRBV21-1 is a listed pseudogene. This CDR3 is built from 12 residues. The CDR3 DNA reads TGTGCCAGCAGCAAAGTCAAGGCAGGAAAGTACTTC. Residues: CASSKVKAGKYF.

V and J are TRBV5-6 and TRBJ1-6; no definite D call. V lost 0 bases, J lost 9 bases, and 4 bases lay in between. The germline V gene encodes CDR1 SGHDT and CDR2 YYEEEE. The length of the CDR3 is 12 residues. As DNA, the CDR3 is TGTGCCAGCAGCTTGGGAGCTTCACCCCTCCACTTT. This translates into CASSLGASPLHF.

This rearrangement joins TRBV6-5 to TRBJ2-7, with D tentatively TRBD1 (6 bases). Trimming shortened V by 3 bases and J by 6 bases, and 15 bases separated the two germline ends. This CDR3 has 14 residues. Looked up from germline, CDR1 is MNHEY and CDR2 is SVGAGI. The CDR3 sequence: CASSYLKTGSEQYF. In nucleotides, the CDR3 is TGTGCCAGCAGTTATCTCAAAACAGGGTCCGAGCAGTACTTC.

This clone has just one count. The CDR3 loop is CASRSPGHWMNTEAFF. CDR3 coding DNA: TGTGCCAGCAGATCACCGGGACACTGGATGAACACTGAAGCTTTCTTT. The chain has TRBV7-9 and TRBJ1-1, with D perhaps matching TRBD1 (6 bases). CDR1 and CDR2 (germline): SEHNR, FQNEAQ (reference sequence). CDR3 length: 16 amino acids. V lost 6 bases, J lost 0 bases, and 17 bases lay in between.

This chain uses TRBV21-1 with TRBJ2-3; the tabulated D call, TRBD1, remains unverified against the DNA. TRBV21-1 is a known pseudogene. This CDR3 has 17 residues. The CDR3 sequence is CASSKKTGQGGADTQYF. CDR3 DNA sequence: TGTGCCAGCAGCAAAAAAACGGGACAGGGAGGGGCAGATACGCAGTATTTT.

V gene TRBV7-9 combines with J gene TRBJ1-1; no clear D. Germline CDR1 reads SEHNR; CDR2 reads FQNEAQ (reference sequence). The CDR3 has 13 amino acids. V was shortened by 5 bases and J by 1 base, with 8 bases between the two germline ends. The CDR3 reads CASSPTANTEAFF. The CDR3 bases are TGTGCCAGCAGCCCCACAGCGAACACTGAAGCTTTCTTT.

The V gene is TRBV7-6, the J gene TRBJ2-7, with TRBD2 matching over 13 bases. This CDR3 contains 16 residues. From germline, CDR1 is SGHVS and CDR2 FNYEAQ. The J segment lost 4 bases and the V segment lost 3 bases, leaving 6 bases of the junction unmatched. CDR3 residues: CASSFGLAGERYEQYF. The CDR3, as DNA: TGTGCCAGCAGCTTTGGACTAGCGGGAGAGCGGTACGAGCAGTACTTC.